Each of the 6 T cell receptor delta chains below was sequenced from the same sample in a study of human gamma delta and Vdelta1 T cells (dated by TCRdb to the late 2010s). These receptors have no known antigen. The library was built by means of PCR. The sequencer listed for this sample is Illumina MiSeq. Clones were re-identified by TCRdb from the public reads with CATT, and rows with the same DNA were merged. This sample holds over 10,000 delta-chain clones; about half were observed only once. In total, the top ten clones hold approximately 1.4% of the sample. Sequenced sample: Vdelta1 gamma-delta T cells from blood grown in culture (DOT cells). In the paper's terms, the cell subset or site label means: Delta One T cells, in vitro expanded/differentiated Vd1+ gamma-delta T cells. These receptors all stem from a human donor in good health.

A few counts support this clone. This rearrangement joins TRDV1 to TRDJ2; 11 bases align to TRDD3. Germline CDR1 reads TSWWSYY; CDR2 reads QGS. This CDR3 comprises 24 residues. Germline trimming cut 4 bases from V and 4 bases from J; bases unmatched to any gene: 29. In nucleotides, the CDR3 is TGTGCTCTTGGGGCCCCTGCCCGACCTACCGTACTGGGGGATAAACGCAGGCGGACAGCACAACTCTTCTTT. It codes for CALGAPARPTVLGDKRRRTAQLFF.

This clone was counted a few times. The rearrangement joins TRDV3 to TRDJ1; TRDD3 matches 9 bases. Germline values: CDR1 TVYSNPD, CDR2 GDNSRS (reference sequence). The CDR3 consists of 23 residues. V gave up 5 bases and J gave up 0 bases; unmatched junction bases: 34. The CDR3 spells CALLRWATPTWLYWGTYTDKLIF. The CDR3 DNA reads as TGTGCCCTCCTCAGGTGGGCCACTCCTACGTGGCTGTACTGGGGGACTTACACCGATAAACTCATCTTT.

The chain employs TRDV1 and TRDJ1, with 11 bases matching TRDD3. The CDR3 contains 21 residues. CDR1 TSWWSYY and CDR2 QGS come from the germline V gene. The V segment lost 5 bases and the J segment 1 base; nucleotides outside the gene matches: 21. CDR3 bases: TGTGCTCTTGGGCCGGAGTCCTCTCTACTAATACTGGGGGATAGCACCGATAAACTCATCTTT. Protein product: CALGPESSLLILGDSTDKLIF.

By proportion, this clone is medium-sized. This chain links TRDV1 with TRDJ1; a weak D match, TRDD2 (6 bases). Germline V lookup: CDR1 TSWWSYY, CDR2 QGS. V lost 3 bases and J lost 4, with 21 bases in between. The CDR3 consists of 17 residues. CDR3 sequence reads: CALGDRPSPHRGDKLIF. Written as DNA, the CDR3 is TGTGCTCTTGGGGATCGGCCTTCCCCTCATCGCGGCGATAAACTCATCTTT.

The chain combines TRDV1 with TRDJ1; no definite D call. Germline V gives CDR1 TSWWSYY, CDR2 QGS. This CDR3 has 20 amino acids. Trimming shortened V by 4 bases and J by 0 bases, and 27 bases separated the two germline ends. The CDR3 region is CALGAQQGGYLEPYTDKLIF. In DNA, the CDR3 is TGTGCTCTTGGGGCCCAGCAGGGAGGGTACTTGGAGCCATACACCGATAAACTCATCTTT.

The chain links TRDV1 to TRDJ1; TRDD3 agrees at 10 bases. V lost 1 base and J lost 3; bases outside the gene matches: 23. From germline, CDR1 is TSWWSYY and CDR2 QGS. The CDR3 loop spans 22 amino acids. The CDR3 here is CALGERLPVLGDPYGGPDKLIF. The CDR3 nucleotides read TGTGCTCTTGGGGAACGCCTCCCCGTACTGGGGGATCCCTATGGAGGGCCCGATAAACTCATCTTT.